This T cell receptor beta chain was recovered during a study of cytomegalovirus exposure and HLA in healthy donors. The germline V gene encodes CDR1 KGHSH and CDR2 LQKENI. CDR3 length: 16 residues. Trimming took off 3 bases at V and 0 bases at J, with 12 bases between the two ends. A multiplex PCR was run with 60 Vbeta primers and 13 Jbeta primers. The method was immunoSEQ multiplex PCR; TCRdb's version includes in-frame clones alone and lacks a portion of them. Of just over 150,000 clones in the sample, about 79% were seen once. Each of the donors was a healthy bone marrow donor. With regard to this clone: Its target is unknown.

General study findings and limits: Later analysis associated a missense DCLRE1C variant with TCR beta V- and J-gene trimming. Some TCR beta chains (around 180 of them) were listed as cytomegalovirus-associated.

This sequence joins TRBV18 and TRBJ1-5, with D perhaps matching TRBD1 (5 bases). Sequencing was done on a sample of PBMCs. This receptor was identified in a man aged 50 to 60 in good health and CMV-seropositive. The CDR3 region is CASSPGAGNSNQPQHF. The CDR3 nucleotides read TGTGCCAGCTCACCCGGGGCGGGGAATAGCAATCAGCCCCAGCATTTT.